The 32 T cell receptor beta chains given below trace back to one sample, sequenced in a study of cytomegalovirus exposure and HLA in healthy donors. In the PCR, 60 Vbeta and 13 Jbeta primers were used. Only in-frame clones appear in the TCRdb table, and some are missing; sequencing was by immunoSEQ multiplex PCR. The repertoire consists of under 200,000 clones, with about 12% occurring once and the leading ten covering about 8%. Sequenced input: PBMCs. The receptors derive from a man aged 50 to 59 in good health and CMV-seropositive.

This clone was recorded once. V and J are TRBV28 and TRBJ1-4; D not resolved. Germline V gives CDR1 MDHEN, CDR2 SYDVKM. There are 15 residues in the CDR3. V was cut by 1 base and J by 1 base, with 7 bases left in between. The CDR3 coding sequence is TGTGCCAGCAGTTTATCGTCAGGAACTAATGAAAAACTGTTTTTT. This codes for CASSLSSGTNEKLFF.

V gene TRBV5-4 combines with J gene TRBJ2-5, with 8 bases that match TRBD2. The CDR3 is 14 amino acids. Per germline, CDR1 SGHNT and CDR2 YYREEE (reference sequence). The V and J ends lost 3 bases and 7 bases, in that order; junction bases with no gene match: 8. This chain's CDR3 is CASSSISGVGTQYF. In DNA, the CDR3 is TGTGCCAGCAGCTCCATTAGCGGGGTGGGGACCCAGTACTTC. Based on the CDR3 plus reference TRBV5-4 and TRBJ2-5, the full variable domain is ETGVTQSPTHLIKTRGQQVTLRCSSQSGHNTVSWYQQALGQGPQFIFQYYREEENGRGNFPPRFSGLQFPNYSSELNVNALELDDSALYLCASSSISGVGTQYFGPGTRLLVL.

This clone was observed a handful of times. The V call is TRBV25-1, the J call TRBJ1-4, with 9 positions matching TRBD1. Trimming took 6 bases from V and 5 from J; bases not matched to a gene: 4. This CDR3 comprises 14 residues. Germline CDR1 reads MGHDK; CDR2 reads SYGVNS. CDR3 DNA: TGTGCCAGCAGGGAGACAGGGGGAAATGAAAAACTGTTTTTT. As protein: CASRETGGNEKLFF.

The gene calls are TRBV6-6 and TRBJ2-3; 11 nucleotides line up with TRBD2. CDR1 and CDR2 (germline): MNHNY, SVGAGI (reference sequence). Trimming cost V 7 bases and J 7 bases; bases outside gene matches: 4. The CDR3 consists of 13 residues. CDR3 in amino acids: CASTSSGGYTQYF. CDR3 coding DNA: TGTGCCAGCACGTCTAGCGGGGGGTATACGCAGTATTTT.

This clone was counted only a few times. This chain connects TRBV6-1 to TRBJ2-5, with D uncertain. Germline assignment: CDR1 MNHNS and CDR2 SASEGT. V shed 4 bases and J shed 2 bases, with 8 bases lying between them. The CDR3 has 13 residues. Written as DNA, the CDR3 is TGTGCCAGCAGTGGACTGCTACAAGAGACCCAGTACTTC. This translates into CASSGLLQETQYF.

The table lists this clone with a few counts. This chain uses TRBV4-3 with TRBJ1-2; D gene uncertain. The V gene's germline CDR1 is LGHNA and CDR2 YSLEER. Between the trimmed V and J ends, which lost 0 bases and 9 bases, there was a span of 11 bases. The length of the CDR3 is 13 residues. For the CDR3, the DNA is TGCGCCAGCAGCCAAGATATCGGGTATAGCTACACCTTC. This encodes CASSQDIGYSYTF.

In regard to this clone: Other DNA sequences in the sample encode the same CDR3. This sequence joins TRBV7-6 and TRBJ2-1, with 11 bases aligning to TRBD2. V gave up 1 base and J gave up 10 bases; unmatched junction bases: 6. Germline V lookup: CDR1 SGHVS, CDR2 FNYEAQ. The CDR3 has 15 residues. As DNA, the CDR3 is TGTGCCAGCAGCTTAGGTAGCGGGGGGGCCGGCGAGCAGTTCTTC. Amino acid sequence: CASSLGSGGAGEQFF.

This clone showed up just a few times. The chain uses TRBV29-1 and TRBJ1-1, with D perhaps TRBD1 (5 bases). The germline V and J ends were trimmed by 4 bases and 1 base, with 16 bases remaining between them. Germline V CDR1 and CDR2: SQVTM, ANQGSEA. The CDR3 is made up of 15 amino acids. The CDR3 nucleotides read TGCAGCGTTGGGGGCAGGGCACAAGCGAACACTGAAGCTTTCTTT. Protein product: CSVGGRAQANTEAFF. Supplemented by reference TRBV29-1 and TRBJ1-1, the full variable domain reads SAVISQKPSRDICQRGTSLTIQCQVDSQVTMMFWYRQQPGQSLTLIATANQGSEATYESGFVIDKFPISRPNLTFSTLTVSNMSPEDSSIYLCSVGGRAQANTEAFFGQGTRLTVV.

J is TRBJ1-1 and V is TRBV5-1, with D maybe TRBD1 (6 bases). The germline CDR1 and CDR2 sequences are SGHRS and YFSETQ. The CDR3 is 13 residues long. Trimming cost V 0 bases and J 4 bases, with 7 bases left between them. The CDR3 DNA sequence: TGCGCCAGCAGCTTGGTGGGGGCCACTGAAGCTTTCTTT. It translates to CASSLVGATEAFF.

This chain links TRBV5-1 with TRBJ2-5, with 14 bases matching TRBD2. The CDR3 spans 17 residues. Germline loops: CDR1 SGHRS, CDR2 YFSETQ. J lost 4 bases, V lost 4 bases, and 9 bases had no gene match. The DNA of the CDR3 is TGCGCCAGCAGCGGGGGACTAGCGGGGGCTAAAGGAGAGACCCAGTACTTC. Its protein product is CASSGGLAGAKGETQYF.

The V and J genes are TRBV2 and TRBJ1-2; 8 bases are shared with TRBD1. V dropped 6 bases and J dropped 2; count of bases not matched to a gene: 8. The V gene's germline CDR1 is SNHLY and CDR2 FYNNEI. The CDR3 has 15 amino acids. This CDR3 reads CASRGQGRLNYGYTF. The CDR3 region has the DNA TGTGCCAGCAGAGGACAGGGACGATTGAACTATGGCTACACCTTC.

This clone has just a few counts. This sequence joins TRBV28 and TRBJ2-3; 15 positions agree with TRBD2. This CDR3 has 16 residues. Trimming removed 6 bases from V and 8 bases from J; junction bases left unmatched: 9. Per germline, CDR1 MDHEN and CDR2 SYDVKM. The CDR3 DNA reads TGTGCCAGCAGACGGACTAGCGGGGGGGCCGGAGGTACGCAGTATTTT. This translates into CASRRTSGGAGGTQYF.

The rearrangement links TRBV29-1 to TRBJ1-1; 8 nucleotides agree with TRBD1. With 4 bases clipped from V and 5 bases from J, the junction kept 6 bases outside the gene matches. This CDR3 spans 13 amino acids. Germline lookup yields CDR1 SQVTM and CDR2 ANQGSEA. The CDR3, as DNA: TGCAGCGTTGGCGGCAGGGGGCTGACTGAAGCTTTCTTT. Protein product: CSVGGRGLTEAFF.

This clone was found a few times. The chain carries TRBV29-1 and TRBJ1-1, with 11 nucleotides matching TRBD1. The V and J ends lost 8 bases and 7 bases, in that order; junction bases with no gene match: 3. CDR1 SQVTM and CDR2 ANQGSEA come from the germline V gene. The CDR3 consists of 11 residues. Written as DNA, the CDR3 is TGCAGCATAGGGACAGGGGGTGAAGCTTTCTTT. Translated, it gives CSIGTGGEAFF.

A few counts support this clone. The chain employs TRBV29-1 and TRBJ1-3, with TRBD1 identical over 9 bases. Losses at the gene ends were 4 bases for V and 8 bases for J; bases not matched to a gene: 0. CDR1 and CDR2 from the germline V gene are SQVTM and ANQGSEA. The CDR3 consists of 11 residues. The CDR3 region has the DNA TGCAGCGTTGGACAGGGGGACACCATATATTTT. It encodes CSVGQGDTIYF.

This clone has a handful of counts. The chain has TRBV7-8 and TRBJ1-1, with D possibly TRBD1 on 6 matching bases. CDR1 and CDR2 from the germline V gene are SGHVS and FQNEAQ. V was trimmed by 3 bases and J by 3 bases, leaving 11 bases between them. The CDR3 loop spans 14 amino acids. The chain's CDR3 is CASSFEGGDTEAFF. The CDR3 DNA reads TGTGCCAGCAGCTTCGAGGGGGGGGACACTGAAGCTTTCTTT.

The chain recombines TRBV29-1 with TRBJ1-1; 8 bases are shared with TRBD1. The germline CDR1 and CDR2 sequences are SQVTM and ANQGSEA. With 5 bases clipped from V and 4 bases from J, the junction kept 9 bases outside the gene matches. The CDR3 is made up of 14 amino acids. The CDR3 DNA reads TGCAGCGTTACAGGGGGGCTTAGGAGCACTGAAGCTTTCTTT. Protein product: CSVTGGLRSTEAFF.

V is TRBV5-1 and J is TRBJ2-2; D not certain. V was cut by 7 bases and J by 0 bases, with 7 bases left in between. The CDR3 spans 13 residues. Germline V CDR1 and CDR2: SGHRS, YFSETQ. CDR3 region: CASGLTNTGELFF. CDR3 nucleotide sequence: TGCGCCAGCGGCCTCACGAACACCGGGGAGCTGTTTTTT.

The chain combines TRBV28 with TRBJ2-7; D is perhaps TRBD2 (7 bases). V shed 2 bases and J shed 2 bases, with 16 bases lying between them. CDR1 and CDR2 (germline): MDHEN, SYDVKM. The CDR3 is 16 amino acids. CDR3 region: CASSLGGGATTYEQYV. The CDR3 DNA reads as TGTGCCAGCAGTTTAGGAGGGGGGGCAACAACCTACGAGCAGTACGTC.

This clone was picked up a small number of times. The chain uses TRBV5-1 and TRBJ2-7, with 9 bases aligning to TRBD1. The V gene's germline CDR1 is SGHRS and CDR2 YFSETQ. The CDR3 extends over 13 amino acids. V was clipped by 0 bases and J by 7 bases; unmatched bases: 2. CDR3 nucleotides: TGCGCCAGCAGCTTGGGGGACAGGGCTGAGCAGTACGTC. Its translation is CASSLGDRAEQYV.

The sample holds a few counts of this clone. The chain employs TRBV5-6 and TRBJ2-7; 12 bases map to TRBD2. This CDR3 has 15 amino acids. Per the germline V gene, CDR1 is SGHDT and CDR2 is YYEEEE. The V gene end was trimmed by 4 bases and the J gene end by 2 bases; junction bases not matched to a gene: 4. Here the CDR3 DNA reads TGTGCCAGCAGCCGCCTAGCGGGGGGGACCTACGAGCAGTACTTC. This sequence encodes CASSRLAGGTYEQYF. The full variable domain, in which reference TRBV5-6 and TRBJ2-7 provide the parts outside the CDR3, is DAGVTQSPTHLIKTRGQQVTLRCSPKSGHDTVSWYQQALGQGPQFIFQYYEEEERQRGNFPDRFSGHQFPNYSSELNVNALLLGDSALYLCASSRLAGGTYEQYFGPGTRLTVT.

The sample holds a few counts of this clone. This sample includes further DNA sequences coding for the same CDR3. This chain uses TRBV30 with TRBJ2-7; no clear D. V dropped 3 bases and J dropped 3 bases, with 9 bases sitting between them. CDR3 length: 12 residues. The V gene's germline CDR1 is GTSNPN and CDR2 SVGIG (reference sequence). The CDR3 bases are TGTGCCTGGAGCCCCTCGTTCTACGAGCAGTACTTC. As protein: CAWSPSFYEQYF.

This clone was counted between two and nine times. V is TRBV6-1 and J is TRBJ2-7; 14 nucleotides align to TRBD2. The CDR3 sequence is 12 residues long. The J segment lost 9 bases and the V segment lost 10 bases, leaving 5 bases of the junction unmatched. Germline CDR1 and CDR2: MNHNS and SASEGT. Here the CDR3 reads CATGGLAGAQYV. CDR3 nucleotide sequence: TGTGCCACAGGGGGACTAGCGGGGGCGCAGTACGTC.

The genes are TRBV18 and TRBJ2-5, with 8 bases aligning to TRBD1. CDR1 is KGHSH, CDR2 LQKENI, per germline. The CDR3 runs to 14 residues. V trimming: 2 bases; J trimming: 4 bases; junction bases outside the gene matches: 3. The chain's CDR3 is CASSPAQGGETQYF. DNA for the CDR3: TGTGCCAGCTCACCAGCACAGGGGGGAGAGACCCAGTACTTC. Looking up the rest from reference TRBV18 and TRBJ2-5 gives the full variable domain: NAGVMQNPRHLVRRRGQEARLRCSPMKGHSHVYWYRQLPEEGLKFMVYLQKENIIDESGMPKERFSAEFPKEGPSILRIQQVVRGDSAAYFCASSPAQGGETQYFGPGTRLLVL.

This clone was observed a handful of times. The chain recombines TRBV9 with TRBJ2-5; perhaps TRBD2 as D (7 bases). With 3 bases removed from V and 4 bases from J, the gap between germline ends came to 13 bases. CDR1 and CDR2 from the germline V gene are SGDLS and YYNGEE. The CDR3 spans 14 residues. CDR3 amino acids: CASSAGGVGETQYF. The CDR3 bases are TGTGCCAGCAGCGCGGGGGGCGTGGGAGAGACCCAGTACTTC.

The chain links TRBV27 to TRBJ1-2, with a tentative D call TRBD1 (5 bases). Germline assignment: CDR1 MNHEY and CDR2 SMNVEV (reference sequence). The CDR3 has 13 amino acids. V was pared by 2 bases and J by 3 bases, with 7 bases between. CDR3 DNA: TGTGCCAGCAGTTTAGGGGGGTACTATGGCTACACCTTC. Its translation is CASSLGGYYGYTF.

The genes are TRBV5-6 and TRBJ1-3, with D perhaps matching TRBD1 (5 bases). Trimming left V 4 bases short and J 2 bases short, with 13 bases between. The CDR3 is 15 residues long. Germline V lookup: CDR1 SGHDT, CDR2 YYEEEE. The CDR3 nucleotides read TGTGCCAGCAGCCCCAACGGGGGTCCTGGAAACACCATATATTTT. Encoded protein: CASSPNGGPGNTIYF.

This clone was counted a few times. J is TRBJ1-3 and V is TRBV7-6, with 7 bases lining up with TRBD1. There are 14 residues in the CDR3. Germline V gene data show CDR1 as SGHVS and CDR2 as FNYEAQ. V lost 5 bases and J lost 5; bases outside the gene matches: 6. The CDR3 protein is CASSPSTGRNTIYF. CDR3 sequence (DNA): TGTGCCAGCAGCCCCTCGACAGGGCGAAACACCATATATTTT.

V is TRBV4-2 and J is TRBJ1-5; TRBD1 might be the D (5 bases). The germline CDR1 and CDR2 sequences are LGHNA and YNFKEQ. V shed 5 bases and J shed 7 bases, with 12 bases lying between them. The CDR3 is 13 amino acids. CDR3 DNA: TGTGCCAGCAGCGAACAGGTGAGCCAGCCCCAGCATTTT. It yields the protein CASSEQVSQPQHF.

A few counts support this clone. The chain employs TRBV19 and TRBJ1-6, with D perhaps matching TRBD1 (6 bases). V dropped 6 bases and J dropped 13 bases, with 22 bases sitting between them. The CDR3 has 15 residues. The V gene's germline CDR1 is LNHDA and CDR2 SQIVND (reference sequence). The CDR3 reads CASSDRRSGLSPLHF. In nucleotides, the CDR3 is TGTGCCAGTAGCGACAGGAGATCGGGTTTATCGCCCCTCCACTTT. Looking up the rest from reference TRBV19 and TRBJ1-6 gives the full variable domain: DGGITQSPKYLFRKEGQNVTLSCEQNLNHDAMYWYRQDPGQGLRLIYYSQIVNDFQKGDIAEGYSVSREKKESFPLTVTSAQKNPTAFYLCASSDRRSGLSPLHFGNGTRLTVT.

The CDR3 here is CASSQDIVRADTQYF. CDR3 DNA sequence: TGTGCCAGCAGCCAAGATATCGTCCGGGCAGATACGCAGTATTTT. The chain combines TRBV14 with TRBJ2-3; D gene unclear. Germline V gene sequence: CDR1 SGHDN, CDR2 FVKESK. V was shortened by 0 bases and J by 4 bases, with 11 bases between the two germline ends. The CDR3 has 15 residues.

The V and J genes are TRBV11-3 and TRBJ1-1, with 7 bases fitting TRBD1. Unmatched junction bases numbered 6, after V lost 1 base and J lost 7 bases. This CDR3 spans 14 amino acids. From germline, CDR1 is SGHNT and CDR2 YENEEA. The CDR3 reads CASSLAQGDGEAFF. In nucleotides, the CDR3 is TGTGCCAGCAGCTTAGCCCAGGGGGACGGTGAAGCTTTCTTT.